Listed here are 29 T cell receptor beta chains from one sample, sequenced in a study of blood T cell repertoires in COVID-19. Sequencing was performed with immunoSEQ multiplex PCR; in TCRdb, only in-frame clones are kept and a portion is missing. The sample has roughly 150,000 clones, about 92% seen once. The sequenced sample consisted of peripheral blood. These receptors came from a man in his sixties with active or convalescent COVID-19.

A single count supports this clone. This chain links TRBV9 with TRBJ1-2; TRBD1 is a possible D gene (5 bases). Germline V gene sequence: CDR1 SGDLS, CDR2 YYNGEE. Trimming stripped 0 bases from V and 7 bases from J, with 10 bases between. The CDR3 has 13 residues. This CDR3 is CASSVGFQGGYTF. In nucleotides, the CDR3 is TGTGCCAGCAGCGTAGGGTTCCAGGGTGGCTACACCTTC.

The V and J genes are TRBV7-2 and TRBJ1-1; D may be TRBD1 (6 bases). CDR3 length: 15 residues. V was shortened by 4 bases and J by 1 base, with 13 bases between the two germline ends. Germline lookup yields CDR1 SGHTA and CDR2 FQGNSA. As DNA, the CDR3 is TGTGCCAGCAGCTCGAGAGGGACATCGAACACTGAAGCTTTCTTT. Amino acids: CASSSRGTSNTEAFF.

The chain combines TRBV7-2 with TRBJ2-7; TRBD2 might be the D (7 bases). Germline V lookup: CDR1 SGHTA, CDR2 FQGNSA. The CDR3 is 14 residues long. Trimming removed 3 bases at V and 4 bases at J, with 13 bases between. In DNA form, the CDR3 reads TGTGCCAGCAGCTTTTTGGGGGGGCCTTACGAGCAGTACTTC. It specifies CASSFLGGPYEQYF.

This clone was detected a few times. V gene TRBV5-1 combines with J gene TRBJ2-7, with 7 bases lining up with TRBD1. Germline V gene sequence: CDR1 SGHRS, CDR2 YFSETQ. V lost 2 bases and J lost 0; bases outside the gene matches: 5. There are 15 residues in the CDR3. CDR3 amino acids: CASSFIPGGSYEQYF. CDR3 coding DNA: TGCGCCAGCAGCTTTATACCAGGGGGCTCCTACGAGCAGTACTTC. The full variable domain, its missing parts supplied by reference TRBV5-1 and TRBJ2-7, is KAGVTQTPRYLIKTRGQQVTLSCSPISGHRSVSWYQQTPGQGLQFLFEYFSETQRNKGNFPGRFSGRQFSNSRSEMNVSTLELGDSALYLCASSFIPGGSYEQYFGPGTRLTVT.

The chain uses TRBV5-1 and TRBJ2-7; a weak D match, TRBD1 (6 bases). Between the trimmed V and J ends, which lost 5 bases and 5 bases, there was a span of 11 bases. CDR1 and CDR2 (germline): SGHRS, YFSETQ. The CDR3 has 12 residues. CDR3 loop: CASSSGTNEQYF. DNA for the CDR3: TGCGCCAGCAGTTCCGGGACAAACGAGCAGTACTTC. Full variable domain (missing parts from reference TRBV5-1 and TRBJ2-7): KAGVTQTPRYLIKTRGQQVTLSCSPISGHRSVSWYQQTPGQGLQFLFEYFSETQRNKGNFPGRFSGRQFSNSRSEMNVSTLELGDSALYLCASSSGTNEQYFGPGTRLTVT.

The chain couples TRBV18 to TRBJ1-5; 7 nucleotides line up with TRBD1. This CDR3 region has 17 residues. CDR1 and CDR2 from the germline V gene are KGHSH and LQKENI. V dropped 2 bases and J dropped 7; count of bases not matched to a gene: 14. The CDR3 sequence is CASSPVDETGMGQPQHF. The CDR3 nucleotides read TGTGCCAGCTCACCAGTCGACGAGACAGGGATGGGGCAGCCCCAGCATTTT.

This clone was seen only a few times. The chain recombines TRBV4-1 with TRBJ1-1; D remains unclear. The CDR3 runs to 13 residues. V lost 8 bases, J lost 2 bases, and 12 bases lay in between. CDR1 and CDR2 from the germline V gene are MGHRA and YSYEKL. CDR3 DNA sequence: TGCGCCAGCCGGCTGCAGACAAACACTGAAGCTTTCTTT. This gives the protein CASRLQTNTEAFF.

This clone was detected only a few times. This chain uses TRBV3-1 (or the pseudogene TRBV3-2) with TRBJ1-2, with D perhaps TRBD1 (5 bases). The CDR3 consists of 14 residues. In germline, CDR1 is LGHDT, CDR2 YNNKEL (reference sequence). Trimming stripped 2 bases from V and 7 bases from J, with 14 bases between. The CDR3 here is CASSQLQVRGGYTF. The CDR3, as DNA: TGTGCCAGCAGCCAATTGCAGGTTAGGGGTGGCTACACCTTC.

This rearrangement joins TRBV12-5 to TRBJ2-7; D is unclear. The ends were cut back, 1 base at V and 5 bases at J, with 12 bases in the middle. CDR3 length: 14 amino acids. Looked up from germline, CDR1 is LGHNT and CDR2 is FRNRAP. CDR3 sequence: CASGLGLGLDEQYF. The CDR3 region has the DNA TGTGCTAGTGGTTTGGGACTCGGGTTAGACGAGCAGTACTTC.

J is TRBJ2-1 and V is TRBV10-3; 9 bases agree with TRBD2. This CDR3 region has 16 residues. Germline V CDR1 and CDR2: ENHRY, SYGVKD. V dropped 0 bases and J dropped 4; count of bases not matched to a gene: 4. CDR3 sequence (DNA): TGTGCCATCAGTGAGTCTAAGCGGGGGGCTTACAATGAGCAGTTCTTC. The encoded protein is CAISESKRGAYNEQFF.

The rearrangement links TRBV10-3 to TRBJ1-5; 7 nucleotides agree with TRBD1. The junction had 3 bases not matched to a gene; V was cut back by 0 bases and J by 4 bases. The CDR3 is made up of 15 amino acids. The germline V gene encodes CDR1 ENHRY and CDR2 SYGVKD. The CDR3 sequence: CAISESGGQNQPQHF. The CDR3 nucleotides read TGTGCCATCAGTGAGTCGGGGGGACAGAATCAGCCCCAGCATTTT.

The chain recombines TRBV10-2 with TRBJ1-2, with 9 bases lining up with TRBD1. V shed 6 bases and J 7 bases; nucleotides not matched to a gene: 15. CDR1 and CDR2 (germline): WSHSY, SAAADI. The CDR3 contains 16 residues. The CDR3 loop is CASSPLGQGVWGGYTF. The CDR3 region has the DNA TGCGCCAGCAGCCCCCTGGGACAGGGTGTTTGGGGTGGCTACACCTTC.

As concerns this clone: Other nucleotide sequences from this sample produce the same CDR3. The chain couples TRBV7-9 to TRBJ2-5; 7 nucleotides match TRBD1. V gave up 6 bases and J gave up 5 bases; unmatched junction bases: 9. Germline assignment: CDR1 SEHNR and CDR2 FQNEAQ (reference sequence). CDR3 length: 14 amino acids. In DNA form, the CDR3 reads TGTGCCAGCAGTTCAGGGGGTCTAGGGGAGACCCAGTACTTC. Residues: CASSSGGLGETQYF.

CDR3 sequence (DNA): TGCGCCAGCAGCCAGGACACGGGTAATGAAAAACTGTTTTTT. Its protein is CASSQDTGNEKLFF. The chain couples TRBV5-1 to TRBJ1-4; maybe TRBD1 (5 bases). The CDR3 has 14 residues. V dropped 4 bases and J dropped 4 bases, with 11 bases sitting between them. The germline CDR1 and CDR2 sequences are SGHRS and YFSETQ. The full variable domain, completed using reference TRBV5-1 and TRBJ1-4, is KAGVTQTPRYLIKTRGQQVTLSCSPISGHRSVSWYQQTPGQGLQFLFEYFSETQRNKGNFPGRFSGRQFSNSRSEMNVSTLELGDSALYLCASSQDTGNEKLFFGSGTQLSVL.

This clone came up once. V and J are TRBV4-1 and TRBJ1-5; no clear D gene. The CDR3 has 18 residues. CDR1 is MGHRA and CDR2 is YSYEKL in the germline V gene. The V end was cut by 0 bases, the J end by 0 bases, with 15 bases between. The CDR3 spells CASSQDLLARSSNQPQHF. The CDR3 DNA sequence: TGCGCCAGCAGCCAAGATTTACTAGCGAGGAGTAGCAATCAGCCCCAGCATTTT.

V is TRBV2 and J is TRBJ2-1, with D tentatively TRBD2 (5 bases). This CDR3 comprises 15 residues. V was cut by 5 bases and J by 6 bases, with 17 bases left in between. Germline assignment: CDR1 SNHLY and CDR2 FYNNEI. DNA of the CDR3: TGTGCCAGCAGTAGGTTGAGGGTTCTTTCCAATGAGCAGTTCTTC. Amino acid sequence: CASSRLRVLSNEQFF. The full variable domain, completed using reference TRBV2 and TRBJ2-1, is EPEVTQTPSHQVTQMGQEVILRCVPISNHLYFYWYRQILGQKVEFLVSFYNNEISEKSEIFDDQFSVERPDGSNFTLKIRSTKLEDSAMYFCASSRLRVLSNEQFFGPGTRLTVL.

DNA of the CDR3: TGTGCCACCAGCAGAGATACGAGGGGGCGAGTCACAGATACGCAGTATTTT. Residues: CATSRDTRGRVTDTQYF. The V and J genes are TRBV15 and TRBJ2-3, with 7 bases aligning to TRBD1. J lost 2 bases, V lost 0 bases, and 8 bases had no gene match. This CDR3 has 17 amino acids. CDR1 and CDR2 (germline): LNHNV, YYDKDF (reference sequence).

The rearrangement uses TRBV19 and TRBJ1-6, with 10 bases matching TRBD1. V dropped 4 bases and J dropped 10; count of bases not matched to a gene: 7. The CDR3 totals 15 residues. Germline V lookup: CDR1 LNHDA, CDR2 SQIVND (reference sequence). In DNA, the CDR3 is TGTGCCAGTAGTAGAGGGACAGGGGCACCGTCACCCCTCCACTTT. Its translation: CASSRGTGAPSPLHF. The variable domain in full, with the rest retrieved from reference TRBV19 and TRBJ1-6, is DGGITQSPKYLFRKEGQNVTLSCEQNLNHDAMYWYRQDPGQGLRLIYYSQIVNDFQKGDIAEGYSVSREKKESFPLTVTSAQKNPTAFYLCASSRGTGAPSPLHFGNGTRLTVT.

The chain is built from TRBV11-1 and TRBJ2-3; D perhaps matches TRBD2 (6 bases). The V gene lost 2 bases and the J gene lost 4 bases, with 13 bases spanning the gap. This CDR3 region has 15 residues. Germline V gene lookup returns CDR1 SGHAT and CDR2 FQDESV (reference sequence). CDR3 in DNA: TGTGCCAGCAGCTTATTGGGAGGTTGGGCAGATACGCAGTATTTT. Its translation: CASSLLGGWADTQYF.

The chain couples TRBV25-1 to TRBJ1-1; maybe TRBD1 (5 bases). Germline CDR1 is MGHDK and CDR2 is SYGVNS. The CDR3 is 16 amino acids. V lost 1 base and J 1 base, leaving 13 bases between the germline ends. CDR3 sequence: CASSESRGARNTEAFF. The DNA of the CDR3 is TGTGCCAGCAGTGAATCCCGCGGGGCGAGGAACACTGAAGCTTTCTTT.

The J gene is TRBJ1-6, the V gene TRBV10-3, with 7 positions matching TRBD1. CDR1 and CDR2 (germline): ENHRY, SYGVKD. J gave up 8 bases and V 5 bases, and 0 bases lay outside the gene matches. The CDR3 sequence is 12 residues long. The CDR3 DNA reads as TGTGCCATCAGTACAGGGGATTCACCCCTCCACTTT. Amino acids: CAISTGDSPLHF.

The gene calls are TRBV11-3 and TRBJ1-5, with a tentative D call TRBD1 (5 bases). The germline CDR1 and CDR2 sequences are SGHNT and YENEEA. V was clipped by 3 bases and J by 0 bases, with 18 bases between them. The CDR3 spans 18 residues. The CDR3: CASSLGKGAPHSNQPQHF. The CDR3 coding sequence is TGTGCCAGCAGCTTGGGGAAAGGGGCACCCCATAGCAATCAGCCCCAGCATTTT.

The CDR3 DNA reads TGTGCCAGCAGTTTTAAGCGGGAGCAGTTCTTC. Its translation is CASSFKREQFF. V and J are TRBV12-3 or TRBV12-4 and TRBJ2-1; a possible D gene is TRBD2 (5 bases). Trimming took off 3 bases at V and 10 bases at J, with 7 bases between the two ends. The CDR3 totals 11 residues.

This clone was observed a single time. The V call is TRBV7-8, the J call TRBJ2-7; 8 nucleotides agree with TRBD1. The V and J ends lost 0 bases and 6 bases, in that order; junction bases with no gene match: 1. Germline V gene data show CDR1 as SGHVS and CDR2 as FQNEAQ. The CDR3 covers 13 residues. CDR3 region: CASSLARGLEQYF. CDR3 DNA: TGTGCCAGCAGCTTAGCCAGGGGGCTCGAGCAGTACTTC.

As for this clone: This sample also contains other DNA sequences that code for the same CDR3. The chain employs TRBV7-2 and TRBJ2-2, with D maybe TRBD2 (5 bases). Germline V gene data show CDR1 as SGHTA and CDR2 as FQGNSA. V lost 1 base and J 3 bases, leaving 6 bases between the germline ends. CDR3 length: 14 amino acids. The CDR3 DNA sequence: TGTGCCAGCAGCTTAGGGGGAGACACCGGGGAGCTGTTTTTT. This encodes CASSLGGDTGELFF.

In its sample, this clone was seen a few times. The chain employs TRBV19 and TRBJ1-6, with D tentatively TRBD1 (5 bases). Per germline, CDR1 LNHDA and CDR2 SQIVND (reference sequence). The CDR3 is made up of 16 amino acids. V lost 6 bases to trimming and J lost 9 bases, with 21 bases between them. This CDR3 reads CASSPQGIRMGSPLHF. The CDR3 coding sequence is TGTGCCAGTAGCCCGCAGGGTATCAGGATGGGTTCACCCCTCCACTTT.

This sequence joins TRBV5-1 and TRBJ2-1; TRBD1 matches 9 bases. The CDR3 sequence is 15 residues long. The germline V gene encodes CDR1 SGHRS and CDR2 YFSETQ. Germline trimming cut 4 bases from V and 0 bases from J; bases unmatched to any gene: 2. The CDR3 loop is CASSRQGVSYNEQFF. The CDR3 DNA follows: TGCGCCAGCAGCCGACAGGGGGTCTCCTACAATGAGCAGTTCTTC.

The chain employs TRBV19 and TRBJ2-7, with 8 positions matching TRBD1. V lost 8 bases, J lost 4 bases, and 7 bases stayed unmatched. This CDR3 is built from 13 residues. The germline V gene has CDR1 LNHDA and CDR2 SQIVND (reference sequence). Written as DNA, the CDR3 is TGTGCCAGTGGCCGTGACAGGGGTTACGAGCAGTACTTC. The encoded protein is CASGRDRGYEQYF.

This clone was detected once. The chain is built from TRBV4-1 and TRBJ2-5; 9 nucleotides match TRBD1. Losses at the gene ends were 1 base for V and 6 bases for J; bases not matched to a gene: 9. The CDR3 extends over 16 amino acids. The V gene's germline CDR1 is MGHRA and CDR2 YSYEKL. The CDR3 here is CASSQGRGDRDQTQYF. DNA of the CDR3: TGCGCCAGCAGCCAAGGGAGGGGGGACAGGGATCAGACCCAGTACTTC.